This T cell receptor (beta chain) emerged from a study of response to subunit inactivated influenza vaccine. In its sample, this clonotype was seen a few times. One entry per CDR3 protein results from TCRdb running MiXCR on the RT-PCR reads. The sample yields 600,000 to 850,000 distinct CDR3 sequences, roughly 15% seen once. The length of the CDR3 is 15 residues. Germline-derived CDR1 and CDR2 are LNHDA and SQIVND (reference sequence). Trimming removed 7 bases from V and 0 bases from J, with 15 bases in between. The rearrangement uses TRBV19 and TRBJ1-1; no clear D gene. The sample was PBMCs from blood, taken 14 to 15 days before vaccination. The TCR sequence derives from a man between 50 and 59 years old who received an inactivated influenza vaccine. The CDR3 region is CASTPVLFVNTEAFF. The CDR3 region has the DNA TGTGCCAGTACCCCGGTCCTTTTCGTGAACACTGAAGCTTTCTTT.